This TCR beta chain was captured in a study of CD8 T cells in ankylosing spondylitis (dated by TCRdb to about 2017). In the study overall: To find TCR variants linked to disease, the study profiled T cell receptor beta repertoires in ankylosing spondylitis patients and healthy donors. The full study cohort comprised approximately 23 ankylosing spondylitis patients and approximately 100 healthy donors. Peripheral blood samples were taken, and synovial fluid was additionally collected from ankylosing spondylitis patients. Beyond this particular receptor, the publication reports: The disease-linked clones were reported to be significantly enriched in matched synovial fluid samples from ankylosing spondylitis patients. A TCR beta motif made up of several highly homologous amino acid variants appeared to be characteristic of blood from ankylosing spondylitis patients. Some motif variants were previously reported in synovial fluid and blood of reactive arthritis patients, suggesting common disease-initiation mechanisms. The disease-linked clones had a CD8+ phenotype and were found at relatively low frequencies in peripheral blood.

The sequencing machine was an Illumina HiSeq 2500. Quantitative 5'-RACE with molecular barcodes was used to prepare TCR beta libraries. As for how the authors treated the data: Disease-linked TCR variants were identified with a new computational method built on a probabilistic model of VDJ rearrangement. The raw public reads went through TCRdb reprocessing: fastp at Q25, MiXCR clone calling, in-frame beta chains kept. Rows are combined by CDR3 protein, so each entry shows the most common genes and DNA. For this entry, the V and J calls and clone size follow TCRdb and not the study's own pipeline. For this sample there are some 700,000 distinct CDR3 sequences; around 17% appear just once. The ten largest clones take up under 20% of the sample. As regards this clonotype: The antigen it binds to is not known. No much larger clonotype is one base removed from it; base qualities were not supplied.

The CDR3 covers 16 residues, taking in both the cysteine and the phenylalanine. The only DNA kept is the CDR3, 48 bases in frame from the first base. V and J lose 4 bases and 2 bases, and a span of 15 bases separates them. CDR1 and CDR2, per the germline V gene, are MNHEY and SVGEGT. This clonotype was obtained from a male donor with ankylosing spondylitis. The sequence is built from TRBV6-2 or TRBV6-3 and TRBJ1-5, with the D segment identity uncertain. Sample: blood, either unsorted or a sorted T cell fraction (not recorded which). The CDR3 in this case is CASSWSPARGNQPQHF. The DNA sequence is as follows: TGTGCCAGCAGTTGGTCCCCGGCAAGGGGCAATCAGCCCCAGCATTTT.